The 13 T cell receptor beta chains below were found in one sample sequenced in a study of OX40 agonist ivuxolimab in advanced cancers. Some clones are missing from TCRdb's copy, which holds only in-frame ones; the method was immunoSEQ multiplex PCR. The sample contains tens of thousands of clones, about nine tenths of which appear only once. The sequences come from CD4+ or CD8+ T cells sorted from blood, collected in a trial of the OX40 agonist ivuxolimab. The receptors here all came from an adult with an advanced solid tumor such as melanoma, head and neck, liver or kidney cancer.

In DNA, the CDR3 is TGTGCCAGCAGCAAACGGATAGCGGGGGGGTACCAAGAGACCCAGTACTTC. Its protein product is CASSKRIAGGYQETQYF. The chain is built from TRBV9 and TRBJ2-5; 11 bases fit TRBD2. The J segment lost 0 bases and the V segment lost 4 bases, leaving 8 bases of the junction unmatched. Germline lookup yields CDR1 SGDLS and CDR2 YYNGEE. The CDR3 consists of 17 residues.

This chain joins TRBV27 and TRBJ2-1; TRBD2 matches 7 bases. V trimming: 0 bases; J trimming: 4 bases; junction bases outside the gene matches: 9. The CDR3 sequence is 17 residues long. Germline V gene sequence: CDR1 MNHEY, CDR2 SMNVEV (reference sequence). CDR3 sequence reads: CASSLSWERGFYNEQFF. In nucleotides, the CDR3 is TGTGCCAGCAGTTTATCCTGGGAGCGGGGATTTTACAATGAGCAGTTCTTC.

The chain combines TRBV19 with TRBJ2-7; 10 positions match TRBD1. The CDR3 totals 14 residues. The V and J ends lost 6 bases and 5 bases, in that order; junction bases with no gene match: 7. Germline loops: CDR1 LNHDA, CDR2 SQIVND (reference sequence). The CDR3 region has the DNA TGTGCCAGTAGGCCGGGACAGGGGTCCCACGAGCAGTACTTC. Protein: CASRPGQGSHEQYF.

This clone appeared a few times. The CDR3 sequence: CASRLVPHPGANVLTF. CDR3 DNA: TGTGCAAGTCGCTTAGTGCCCCACCCTGGGGCCAACGTCCTGACTTTC. The gene calls are TRBV12-2 and TRBJ2-6. TRBV12-2 is recorded as a pseudogene. The CDR3 is made up of 16 amino acids.

The chain employs TRBV5-6 and TRBJ2-3, with TRBD2 matching 9 bases. Per the germline V gene, CDR1 is SGHDT and CDR2 is YYEEEE. This CDR3 comprises 18 residues. After removal of 0 bases from V and 2 bases from J, the junction contained 10 bases not matched to a gene. DNA for the CDR3: TGTGCCAGCAGCTTGGCATTCATAGCGGGGGAGACCACAGATACGCAGTATTTT. Translated: CASSLAFIAGETTDTQYF.

The chain has TRBV6-6 and TRBJ2-7; TRBD1 or TRBD2 may be the D gene (5 bases each). Germline V gene lookup returns CDR1 MNHNY and CDR2 SVGAGI (reference sequence). This CDR3 is 15 amino acids long. Between the trimmed V and J ends, which lost 2 bases and 5 bases, there was a span of 16 bases. This chain's CDR3 is CASSYPGLQVNEQYF. CDR3 sequence (DNA): TGTGCCAGCAGTTACCCGGGGCTCCAAGTCAACGAGCAGTACTTC.

The chain carries TRBV5-1 and TRBJ2-1; 11 bases fit TRBD2. Per the germline V gene, CDR1 is SGHRS and CDR2 is YFSETQ. Losses at the gene ends were 4 bases for V and 4 bases for J; bases not matched to a gene: 4. The CDR3 has 15 residues. CDR3 loop: CASSISSGGYNEQFF. In DNA, the CDR3 is TGCGCCAGCAGCATCTCTAGCGGGGGGTACAATGAGCAGTTCTTC.

This chain links TRBV9 with TRBJ1-5; D possibly corresponds to TRBD1 (6 bases). V was clipped by 4 bases and J by 5 bases, with 10 bases between them. The CDR3 consists of 13 residues. Per the germline V gene, CDR1 is SGDLS and CDR2 is YYNGEE. CDR3 sequence (DNA): TGTGCCAGCAGCCCAGGGGTTTATCAGCCCCAGCATTTT. This encodes CASSPGVYQPQHF.

The V and J genes are TRBV11-1 and TRBJ1-2, with 7 bases that match TRBD1. Germline values: CDR1 SGHAT, CDR2 FQDESV (reference sequence). Trimming at V came to 5 bases and at J to 0 bases, leaving 6 bases not matched to a gene. The CDR3 is 15 residues long. CDR3 region: CASSPTGVANYGYTF. CDR3 nucleotide sequence: TGTGCCAGCAGCCCAACAGGGGTAGCTAACTATGGCTACACCTTC.

This chain joins TRBV7-3 and TRBJ2-5; 7 bases match TRBD2. CDR3 size: 13 residues. V lost 5 bases, J lost 5 bases, and 5 bases stayed unmatched. Germline-derived CDR1 and CDR2 are SGHTA and FQGTGA. This CDR3 is CASSETSRETQYF. As DNA, the CDR3 is TGTGCCAGCAGCGAGACTAGCCGGGAGACCCAGTACTTC.

The V and J genes are TRBV5-4 and TRBJ2-5; perhaps TRBD1 as D (6 bases). The CDR3 totals 14 residues. Germline V gene data show CDR1 as SGHNT and CDR2 as YYREEE (reference sequence). V was clipped by 6 bases and J by 5 bases, with 17 bases between them. This CDR3 reads CASKAWGPGETQYF. The CDR3 nucleotides are TGTGCCAGCAAAGCTTGGGGGCCTGGGGAGACCCAGTACTTC.

The rearrangement joins TRBV27 to TRBJ2-7; D is uncertain. Germline CDR1 reads MNHEY; CDR2 reads SMNVEV (reference sequence). V shed 6 bases and J shed 4 bases, with 16 bases lying between them. The CDR3 runs 14 residues. In DNA form, the CDR3 reads TGTGCCAGCAGCGGGTTAGAAGCTGGGTACGAGCAGTACTTC. It encodes CASSGLEAGYEQYF.

The chain links TRBV11-2 to TRBJ1-3; D ambiguous. The V end lost 8 bases, the J end lost 0 bases, and 14 bases lay between the germline ends. Per germline, CDR1 SGHAT and CDR2 FQNNGV. This CDR3 region has 15 residues. The CDR3 sequence: CASSPSPSSGNTIYF. DNA of the CDR3: TGTGCCAGCTCCCCGAGTCCGAGCTCTGGAAACACCATATATTTT.